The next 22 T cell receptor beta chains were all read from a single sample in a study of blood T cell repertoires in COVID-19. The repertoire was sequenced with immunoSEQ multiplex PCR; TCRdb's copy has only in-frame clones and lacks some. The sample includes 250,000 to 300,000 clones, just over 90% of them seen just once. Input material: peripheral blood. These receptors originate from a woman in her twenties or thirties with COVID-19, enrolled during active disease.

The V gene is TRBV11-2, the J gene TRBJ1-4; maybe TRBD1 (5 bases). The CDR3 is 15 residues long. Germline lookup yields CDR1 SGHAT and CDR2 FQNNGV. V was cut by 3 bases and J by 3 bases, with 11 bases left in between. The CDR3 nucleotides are TGTGCCAGCAGCTTCCGCGGGACGGCTAATGAAAAACTGTTTTTT. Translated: CASSFRGTANEKLFF.

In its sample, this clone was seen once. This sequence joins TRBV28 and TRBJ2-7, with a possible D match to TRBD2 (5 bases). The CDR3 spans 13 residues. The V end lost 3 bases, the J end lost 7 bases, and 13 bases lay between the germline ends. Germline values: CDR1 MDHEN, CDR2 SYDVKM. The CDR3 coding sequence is TGTGCCAGCAGTTTCCGGGGAGAAGGGGAGCAGTACTTC. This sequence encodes CASSFRGEGEQYF.

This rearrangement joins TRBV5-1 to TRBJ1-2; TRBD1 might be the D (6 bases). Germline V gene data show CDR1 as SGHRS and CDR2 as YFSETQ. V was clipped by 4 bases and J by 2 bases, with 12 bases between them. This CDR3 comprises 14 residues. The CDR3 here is CASSGSGANYGYTF. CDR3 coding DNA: TGCGCCAGCAGCGGATCAGGGGCCAACTATGGCTACACCTTC.

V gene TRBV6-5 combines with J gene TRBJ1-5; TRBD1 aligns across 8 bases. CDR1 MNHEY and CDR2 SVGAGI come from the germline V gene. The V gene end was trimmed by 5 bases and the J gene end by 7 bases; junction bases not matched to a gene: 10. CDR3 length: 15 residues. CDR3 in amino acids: CASSPYGQGGQPQHF. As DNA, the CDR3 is TGTGCCAGCAGTCCCTATGGACAGGGAGGGCAGCCCCAGCATTTT.

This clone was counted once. Written as DNA, the CDR3 is TGCGCCATTATGGTGGCGGACACCACAGATACGCAGTATTTT. It is translated as CAIMVADTTDTQYF. V gene TRBV23-1 combines with J gene TRBJ2-3; TRBD1 might be the D (5 bases). TRBV23-1 is annotated as an ORF whose role is uncertain. The CDR3 totals 14 residues. Trimming cost V 10 bases and J 2 bases, with 16 bases left between them.

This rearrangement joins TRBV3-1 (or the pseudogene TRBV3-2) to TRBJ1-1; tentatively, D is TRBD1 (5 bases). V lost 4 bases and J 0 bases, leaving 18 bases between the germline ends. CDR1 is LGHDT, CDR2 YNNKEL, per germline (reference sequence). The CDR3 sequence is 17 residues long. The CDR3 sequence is CASSREPGLNMNTEAFF. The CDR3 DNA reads TGTGCCAGCAGCCGAGAACCGGGACTGAACATGAACACTGAAGCTTTCTTT.

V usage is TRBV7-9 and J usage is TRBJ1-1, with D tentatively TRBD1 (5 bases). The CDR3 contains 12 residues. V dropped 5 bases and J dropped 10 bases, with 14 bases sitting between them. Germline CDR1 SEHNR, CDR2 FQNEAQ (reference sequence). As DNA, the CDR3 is TGTGCCAGCAGCCCCGAGTGGGGGGGAGCTTTCTTT. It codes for CASSPEWGGAFF.

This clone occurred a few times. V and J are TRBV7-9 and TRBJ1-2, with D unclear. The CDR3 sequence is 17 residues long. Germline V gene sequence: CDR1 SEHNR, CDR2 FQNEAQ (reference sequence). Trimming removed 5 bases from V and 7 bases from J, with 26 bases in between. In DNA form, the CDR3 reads TGTGCCAGCAGCGCCATACCAATACCCCGGGAGATCGGTGGCTACACCTTC. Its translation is CASSAIPIPREIGGYTF.

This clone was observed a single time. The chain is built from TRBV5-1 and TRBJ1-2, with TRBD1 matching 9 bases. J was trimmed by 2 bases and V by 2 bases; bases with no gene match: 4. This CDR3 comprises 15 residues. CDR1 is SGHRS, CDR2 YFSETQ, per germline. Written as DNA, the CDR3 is TGCGCCAGCAGCTTCGGGGGACAGGGAAACTATGGCTACACCTTC. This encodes CASSFGGQGNYGYTF.

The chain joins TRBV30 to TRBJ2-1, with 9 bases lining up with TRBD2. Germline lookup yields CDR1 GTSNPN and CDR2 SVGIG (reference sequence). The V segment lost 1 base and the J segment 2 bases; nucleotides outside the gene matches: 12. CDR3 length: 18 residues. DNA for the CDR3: TGTGCCTGGAGTGGACTAGCGGATCGCACCATGCCCTACAATGAGCAGTTCTTC. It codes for CAWSGLADRTMPYNEQFF.

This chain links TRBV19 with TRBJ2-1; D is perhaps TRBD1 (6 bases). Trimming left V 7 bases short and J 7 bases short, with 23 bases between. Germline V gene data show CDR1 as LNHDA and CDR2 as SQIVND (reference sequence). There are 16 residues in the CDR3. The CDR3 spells CASTQEGLGRGNEQFF. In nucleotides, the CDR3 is TGTGCCAGTACCCAAGAGGGGTTAGGCAGGGGAAATGAGCAGTTCTTC.

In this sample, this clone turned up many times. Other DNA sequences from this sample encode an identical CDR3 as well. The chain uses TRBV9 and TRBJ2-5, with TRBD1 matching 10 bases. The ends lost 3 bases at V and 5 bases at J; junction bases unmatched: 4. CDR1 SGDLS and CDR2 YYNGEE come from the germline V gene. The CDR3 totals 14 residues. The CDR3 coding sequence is TGTGCCAGCAGCGGAGGACAGGGGGGCGAGACCCAGTACTTC. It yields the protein CASSGGQGGETQYF.

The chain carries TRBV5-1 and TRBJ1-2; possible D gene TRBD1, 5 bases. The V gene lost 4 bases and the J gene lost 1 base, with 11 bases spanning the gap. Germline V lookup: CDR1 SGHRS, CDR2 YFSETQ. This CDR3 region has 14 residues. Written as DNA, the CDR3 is TGCGCCAGCAGCATCGATGACAGTAACTATGGCTACACCTTC. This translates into CASSIDDSNYGYTF.

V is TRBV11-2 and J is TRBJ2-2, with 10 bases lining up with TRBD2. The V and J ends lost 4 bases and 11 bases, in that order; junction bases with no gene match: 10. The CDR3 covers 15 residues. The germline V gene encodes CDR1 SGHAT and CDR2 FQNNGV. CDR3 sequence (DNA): TGTGCCAGCAGCTCAGCCCTAGCGGGAGCAAGCGAGCTGTTTTTT. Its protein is CASSSALAGASELFF.

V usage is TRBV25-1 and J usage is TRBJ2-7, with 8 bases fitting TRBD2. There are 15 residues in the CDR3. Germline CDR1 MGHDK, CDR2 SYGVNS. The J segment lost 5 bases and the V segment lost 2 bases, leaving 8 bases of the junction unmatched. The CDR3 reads CASSEPLSGINEQYF. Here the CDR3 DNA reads TGTGCCAGCAGTGAACCCCTTAGCGGGATCAACGAGCAGTACTTC.

In nucleotides, the CDR3 is TGCGCCAGCAGCCTGGACAGGGTCCAGATCAGTGAGCAGTTCTTC. Translated: CASSLDRVQISEQFF. V and J are TRBV5-1 and TRBJ2-1, with 8 bases matching TRBD1. Germline CDR1 SGHRS, CDR2 YFSETQ. J lost 9 bases, V lost 4 bases, and 12 bases had no gene match. This CDR3 contains 15 residues.

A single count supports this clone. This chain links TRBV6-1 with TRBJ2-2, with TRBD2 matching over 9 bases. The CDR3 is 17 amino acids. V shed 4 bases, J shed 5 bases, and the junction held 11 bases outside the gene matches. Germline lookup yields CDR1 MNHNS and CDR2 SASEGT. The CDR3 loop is CASSVNIAGAGTGELFF. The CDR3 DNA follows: TGTGCCAGCAGTGTGAACATAGCGGGAGCAGGGACCGGGGAGCTGTTTTTT.

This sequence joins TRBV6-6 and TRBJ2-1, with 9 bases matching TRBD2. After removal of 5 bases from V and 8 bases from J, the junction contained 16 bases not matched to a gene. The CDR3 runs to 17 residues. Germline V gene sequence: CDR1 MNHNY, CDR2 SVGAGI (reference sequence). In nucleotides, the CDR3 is TGTGCCAGCAGTCGATTTGGACTTGCGGGGGGGGGCCATGAGCAGTTCTTC. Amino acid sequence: CASSRFGLAGGGHEQFF.

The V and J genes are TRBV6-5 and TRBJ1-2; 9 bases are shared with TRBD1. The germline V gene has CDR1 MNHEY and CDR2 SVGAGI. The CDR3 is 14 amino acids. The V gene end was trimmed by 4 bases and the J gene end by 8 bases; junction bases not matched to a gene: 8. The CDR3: CASSSTGTGSGYTF. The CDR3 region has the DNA TGTGCCAGCAGTTCCACCGGGACAGGGTCAGGCTACACCTTC.

In DNA, the CDR3 is TGTGCCAGCCAGAGGAGCGGGAGGATTGGGGATACGCAGTATTTT. Protein product: CASQRSGRIGDTQYF. The chain links TRBV2 to TRBJ2-3, with 9 bases fitting TRBD2. Germline CDR1 is SNHLY and CDR2 is FYNNEI. With V trimmed by 8 bases and J by 6 bases, 12 bases remained unmatched. The CDR3 is 15 residues long.

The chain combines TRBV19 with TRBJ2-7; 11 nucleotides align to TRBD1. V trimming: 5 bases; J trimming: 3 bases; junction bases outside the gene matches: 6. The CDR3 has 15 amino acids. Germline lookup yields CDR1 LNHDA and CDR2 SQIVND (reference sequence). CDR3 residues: CASSVRTGGFYEQYF. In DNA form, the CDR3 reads TGTGCCAGTAGTGTTCGGACAGGGGGCTTCTACGAGCAGTACTTC.

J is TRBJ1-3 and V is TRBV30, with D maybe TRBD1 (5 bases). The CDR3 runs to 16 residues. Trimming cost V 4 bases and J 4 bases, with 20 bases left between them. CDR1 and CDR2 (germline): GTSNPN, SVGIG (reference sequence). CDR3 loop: CAWTAKIRVSGNTIYF. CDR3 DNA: TGTGCCTGGACCGCAAAAATCAGGGTCTCAGGAAACACCATATATTTT.